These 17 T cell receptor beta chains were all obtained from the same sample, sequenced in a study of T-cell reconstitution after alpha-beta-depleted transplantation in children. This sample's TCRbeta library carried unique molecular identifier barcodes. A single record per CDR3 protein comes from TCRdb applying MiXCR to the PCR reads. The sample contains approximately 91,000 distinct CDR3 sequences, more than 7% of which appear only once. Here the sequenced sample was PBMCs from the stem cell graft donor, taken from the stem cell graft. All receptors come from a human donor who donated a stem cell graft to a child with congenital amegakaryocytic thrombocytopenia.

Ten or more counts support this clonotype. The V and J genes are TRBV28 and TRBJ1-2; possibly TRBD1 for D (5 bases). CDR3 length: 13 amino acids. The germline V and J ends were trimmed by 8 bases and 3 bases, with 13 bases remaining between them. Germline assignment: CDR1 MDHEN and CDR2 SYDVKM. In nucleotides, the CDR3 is TGTGCCAGCTGCAACTGGGGGGACTATGGCTACACCTTC. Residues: CASCNWGDYGYTF.

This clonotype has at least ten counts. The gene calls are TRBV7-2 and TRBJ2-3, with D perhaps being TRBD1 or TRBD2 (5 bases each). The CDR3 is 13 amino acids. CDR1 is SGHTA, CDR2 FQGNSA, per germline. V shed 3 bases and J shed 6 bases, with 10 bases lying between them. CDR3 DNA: TGTGCCAGCAGCTTCGTAGGGGACGATACGCAGTATTTT. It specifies CASSFVGDDTQYF.

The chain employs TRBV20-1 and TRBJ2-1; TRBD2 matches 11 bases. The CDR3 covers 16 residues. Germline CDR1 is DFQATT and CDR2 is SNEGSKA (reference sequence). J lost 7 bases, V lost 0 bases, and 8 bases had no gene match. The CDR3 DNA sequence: TGCAGTGCTAGAGATCGACTAGCGGGACGAATGAATGAGCAGTTCTTC. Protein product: CSARDRLAGRMNEQFF.

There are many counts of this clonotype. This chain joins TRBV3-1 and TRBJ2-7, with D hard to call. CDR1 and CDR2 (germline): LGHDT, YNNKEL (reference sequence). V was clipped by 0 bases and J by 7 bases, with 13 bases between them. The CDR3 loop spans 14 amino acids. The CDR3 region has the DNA TGTGCCAGCAGCCAAGAAACGCGGACCAGGGAGCAGTACTTC. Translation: CASSQETRTREQYF.

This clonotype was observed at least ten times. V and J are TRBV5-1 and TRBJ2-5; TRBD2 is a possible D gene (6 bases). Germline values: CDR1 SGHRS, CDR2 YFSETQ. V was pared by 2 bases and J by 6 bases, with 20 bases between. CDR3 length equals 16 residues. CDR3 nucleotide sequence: TGCGCCAGCAGCTTTTCCCGGGACTTAGCTGTCAAGACCCAGTACTTC. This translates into CASSFSRDLAVKTQYF.

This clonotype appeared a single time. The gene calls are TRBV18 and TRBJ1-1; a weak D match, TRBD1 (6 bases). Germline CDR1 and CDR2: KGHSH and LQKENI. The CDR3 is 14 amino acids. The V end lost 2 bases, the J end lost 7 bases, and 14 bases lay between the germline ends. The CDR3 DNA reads TGTGCCAGCTCACCAGGGACGAGGGACATTGAAGCTTTCTTT. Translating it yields CASSPGTRDIEAFF.

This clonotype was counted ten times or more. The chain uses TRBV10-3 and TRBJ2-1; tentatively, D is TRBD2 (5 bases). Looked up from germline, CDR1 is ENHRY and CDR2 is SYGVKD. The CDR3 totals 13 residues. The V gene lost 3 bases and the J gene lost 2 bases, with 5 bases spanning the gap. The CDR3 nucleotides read TGTGCCATCAGTGACGGGGCCTACAATGAGCAGTTCTTC. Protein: CAISDGAYNEQFF.

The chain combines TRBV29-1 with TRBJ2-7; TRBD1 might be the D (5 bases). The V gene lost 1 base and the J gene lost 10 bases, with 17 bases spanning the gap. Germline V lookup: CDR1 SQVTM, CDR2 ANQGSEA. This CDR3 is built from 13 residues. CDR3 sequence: CSVEVEAGSKQYF. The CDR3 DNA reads TGCAGCGTTGAAGTTGAAGCAGGGTCAAAACAGTACTTC.

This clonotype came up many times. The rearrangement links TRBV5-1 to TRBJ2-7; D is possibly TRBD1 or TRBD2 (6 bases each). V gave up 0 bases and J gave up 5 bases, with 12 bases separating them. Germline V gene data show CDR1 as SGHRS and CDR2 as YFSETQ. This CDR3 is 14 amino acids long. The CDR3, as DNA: TGCGCCAGCAGCTTGGCCGGGGGCTACCACGAGCAGTACTTC. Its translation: CASSLAGGYHEQYF.

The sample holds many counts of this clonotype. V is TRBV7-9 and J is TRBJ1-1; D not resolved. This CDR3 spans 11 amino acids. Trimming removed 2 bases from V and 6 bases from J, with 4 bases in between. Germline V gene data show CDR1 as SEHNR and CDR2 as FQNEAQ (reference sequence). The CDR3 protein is CASSLRAEAFF. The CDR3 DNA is TGTGCCAGCAGCTTACGGGCTGAAGCTTTCTTT.

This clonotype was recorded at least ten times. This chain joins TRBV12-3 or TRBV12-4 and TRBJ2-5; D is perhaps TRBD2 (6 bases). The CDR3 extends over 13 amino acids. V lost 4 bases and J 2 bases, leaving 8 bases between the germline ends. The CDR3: CASSSGRQETQYF. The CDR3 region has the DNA TGTGCCAGCAGTTCCGGGAGACAAGAGACCCAGTACTTC.

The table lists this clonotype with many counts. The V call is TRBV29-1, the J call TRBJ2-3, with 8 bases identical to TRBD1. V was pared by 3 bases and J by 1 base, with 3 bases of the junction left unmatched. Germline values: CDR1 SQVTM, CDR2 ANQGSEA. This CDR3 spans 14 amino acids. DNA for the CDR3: TGCAGCGTTGATGAACAGGGGGGCACAGATACGCAGTATTTT. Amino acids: CSVDEQGGTDTQYF.

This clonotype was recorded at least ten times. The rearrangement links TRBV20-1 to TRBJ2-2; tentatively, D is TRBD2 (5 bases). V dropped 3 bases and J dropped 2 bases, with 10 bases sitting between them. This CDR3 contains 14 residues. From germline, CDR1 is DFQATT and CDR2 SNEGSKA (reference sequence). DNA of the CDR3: TGCAGTGCTAGCGGGGAGCTTAACACCGGGGAGCTGTTTTTT. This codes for CSASGELNTGELFF.

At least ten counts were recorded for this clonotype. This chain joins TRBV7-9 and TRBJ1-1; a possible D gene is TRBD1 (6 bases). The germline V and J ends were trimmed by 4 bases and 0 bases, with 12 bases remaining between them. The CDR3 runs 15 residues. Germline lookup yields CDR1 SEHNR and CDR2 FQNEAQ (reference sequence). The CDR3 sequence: CASSSRDTLNTEAFF. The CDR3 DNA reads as TGTGCCAGCAGCTCCCGGGACACCCTGAACACTGAAGCTTTCTTT.

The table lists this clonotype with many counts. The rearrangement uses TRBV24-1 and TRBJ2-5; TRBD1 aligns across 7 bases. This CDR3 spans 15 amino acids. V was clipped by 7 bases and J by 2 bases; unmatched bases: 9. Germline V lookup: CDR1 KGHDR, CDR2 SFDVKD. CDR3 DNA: TGTGCCACCAGCACTGGGACAGAGGAACAAGAGACCCAGTACTTC. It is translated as CATSTGTEEQETQYF.

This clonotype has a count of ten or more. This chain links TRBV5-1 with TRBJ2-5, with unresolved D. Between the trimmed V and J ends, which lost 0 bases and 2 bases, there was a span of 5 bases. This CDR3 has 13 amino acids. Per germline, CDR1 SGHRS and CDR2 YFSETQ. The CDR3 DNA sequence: TGCGCCAGCAGCTTGGACAGTCAAGAGACCCAGTACTTC. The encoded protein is CASSLDSQETQYF.

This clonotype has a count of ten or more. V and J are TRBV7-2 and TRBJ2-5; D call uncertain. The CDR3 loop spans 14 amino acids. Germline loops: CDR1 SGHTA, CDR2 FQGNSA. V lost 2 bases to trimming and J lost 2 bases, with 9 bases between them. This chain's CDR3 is CASSLNPVQETQYF. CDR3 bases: TGTGCCAGCAGCTTAAATCCAGTACAAGAGACCCAGTACTTC.